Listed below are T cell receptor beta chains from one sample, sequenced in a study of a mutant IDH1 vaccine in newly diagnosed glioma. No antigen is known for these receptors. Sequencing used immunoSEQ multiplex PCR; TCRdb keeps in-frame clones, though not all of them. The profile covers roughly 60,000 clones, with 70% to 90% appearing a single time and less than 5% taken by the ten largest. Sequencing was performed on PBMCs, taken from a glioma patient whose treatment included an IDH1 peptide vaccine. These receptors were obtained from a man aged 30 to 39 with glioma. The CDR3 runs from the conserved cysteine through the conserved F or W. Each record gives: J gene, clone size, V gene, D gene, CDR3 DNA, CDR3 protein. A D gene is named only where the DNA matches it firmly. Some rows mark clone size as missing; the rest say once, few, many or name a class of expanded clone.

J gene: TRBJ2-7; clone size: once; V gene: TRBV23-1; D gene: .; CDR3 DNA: TGCGCCAGCAGTCAATCGAGAAAGGGGAAATCCGGGCCCTACGAGCAGTACTTC; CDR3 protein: CASSQSRKGKSGPYEQYF
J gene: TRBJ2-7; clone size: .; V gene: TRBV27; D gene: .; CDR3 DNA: TGTGCCAGCAGTCCCGGTTACAGCCACTACGAGCAGTACTTC; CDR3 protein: CASSPGYSHYEQYF
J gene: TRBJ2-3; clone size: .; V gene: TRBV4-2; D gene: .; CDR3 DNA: TGTGCCAGCAGCCAGTCGACTTTATTAGATACGCAGTATTTT; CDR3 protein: CASSQSTLLDTQYF
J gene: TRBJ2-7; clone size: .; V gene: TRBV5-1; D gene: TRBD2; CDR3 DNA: TGCGCCAGCAGCTTTGACCCCGGGGGGTCCTCCTACGAGCAGTACTTC; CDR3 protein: CASSFDPGGSSYEQYF
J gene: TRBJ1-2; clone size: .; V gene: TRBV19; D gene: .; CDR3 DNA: TGTGCCAGTAGTCTAGAAAATCGAAAGACCTATGGCTACACCTTC; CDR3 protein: CASSLENRKTYGYTF
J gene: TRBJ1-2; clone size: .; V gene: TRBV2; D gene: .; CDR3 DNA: TGTGCCAGCATGGCTCGGAGGGAAAGAGCTAACTATGGCTACACCTTC; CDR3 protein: CASMARRERANYGYTF
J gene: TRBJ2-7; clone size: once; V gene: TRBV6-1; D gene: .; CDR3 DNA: TGTGCCAGCAGTGATGTGACAGGCTGGGAGCAGTACTTC; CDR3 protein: CASSDVTGWEQYF
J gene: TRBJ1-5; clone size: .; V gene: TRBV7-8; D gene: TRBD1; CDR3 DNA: TGTGCCAGCAGCCGGGACAGGGGGTTTCGTCAGCCCCAGCATTTT; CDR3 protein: CASSRDRGFRQPQHF
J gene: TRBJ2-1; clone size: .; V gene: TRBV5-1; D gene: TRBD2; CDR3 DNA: TGCGCCAGCAGCACCACTAGCGGGGCGCACAATGAGCAGTTCTTC; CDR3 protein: CASSTTSGAHNEQFF
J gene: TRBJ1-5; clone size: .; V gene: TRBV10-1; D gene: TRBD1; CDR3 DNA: TGCGCCAGCAATGCCGGGACAGGGGGCGTGGGTCAGCCCCAGCATTTT; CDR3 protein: CASNAGTGGVGQPQHF
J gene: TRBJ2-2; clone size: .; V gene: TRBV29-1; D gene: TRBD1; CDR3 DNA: TGCAGCGTTGGGGGACAGACGAACACCGGGGAGCTGTTTTTT; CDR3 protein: CSVGGQTNTGELFF
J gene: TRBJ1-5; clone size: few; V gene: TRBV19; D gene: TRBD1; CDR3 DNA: TGTGCCAGTAACGGACAGGTGGTAAGGCAGCCCCAGCATTTT; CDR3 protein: CASNGQVVRQPQHF
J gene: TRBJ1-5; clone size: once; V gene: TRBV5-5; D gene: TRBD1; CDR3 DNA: TGTGCCAGCCGCCCATACGGGACAGAGGATCAGCCCCAGCATTTT; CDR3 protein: CASRPYGTEDQPQHF
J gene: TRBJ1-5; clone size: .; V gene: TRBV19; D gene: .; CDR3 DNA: TGTGCCACTTCGAACAGGGTTAGCAATCAGCCCCAGCATTTT; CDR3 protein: CATSNRVSNQPQHF
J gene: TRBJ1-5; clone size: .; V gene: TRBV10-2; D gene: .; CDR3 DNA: TGCGCCAGCAGAGAGGGTTCTAATCCGCCCCAGCATTTT; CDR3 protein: CASREGSNPPQHF
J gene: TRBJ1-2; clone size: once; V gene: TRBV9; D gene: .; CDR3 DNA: TGTGCCAGCAGCGTAGCCCGGGGGGGGCTCTATGGCTACACCTTC; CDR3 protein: CASSVARGGLYGYTF
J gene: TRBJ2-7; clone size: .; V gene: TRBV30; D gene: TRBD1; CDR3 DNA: TGTGCCTGGAGTGTACAAGGCAGGGGGCTGTACGAGCAGTACTTC; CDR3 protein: CAWSVQGRGLYEQYF
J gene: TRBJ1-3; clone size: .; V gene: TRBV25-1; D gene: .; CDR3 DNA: TGTGCCAGCAGTGCCAGGGTTCGTGGAAACACCATATATTTT; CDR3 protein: CASSARVRGNTIYF
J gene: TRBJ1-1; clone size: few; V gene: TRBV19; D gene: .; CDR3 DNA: TGTGCCAGTAGTACCCTGAGCACTGAAGCTTTCTTT; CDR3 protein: CASSTLSTEAFF
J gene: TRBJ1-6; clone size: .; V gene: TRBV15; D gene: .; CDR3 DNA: TGTGCCACCAGCACAGGACGGCGGACACGGGGATCGGGGACGCCCCTCCACTTT; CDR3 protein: CATSTGRRTRGSGTPLHF
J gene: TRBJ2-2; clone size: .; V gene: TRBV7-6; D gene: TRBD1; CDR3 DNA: TGTGCCAGCAGTCGAACAGGGGCGACCGGGGAGCTGTTTTTT; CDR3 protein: CASSRTGATGELFF
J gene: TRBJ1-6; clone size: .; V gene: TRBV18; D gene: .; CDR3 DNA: TGTGCCAGCTCACCACACCCAGGGAGTGCTAATTCACCCCTCCACTTT; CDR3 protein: CASSPHPGSANSPLHF